These 23 T cell receptor beta chains were sequenced from one sample in a study of blood T cell repertoires in COVID-19. Produced via immunoSEQ multiplex PCR; TCRdb's table is partial and in-frame only. The sample holds over 95,000 clones; 84% are singletons and the top ten take under 2%. Material: peripheral blood. These receptors were taken from an older man with active or convalescent COVID-19.

This chain uses TRBV11-2 with TRBJ2-4; TRBD2 matches at 8 bases. Germline CDR1 reads SGHAT; CDR2 reads FQNNGV. V lost 5 bases, J lost 14 bases, and 8 bases stayed unmatched. This CDR3 has 12 residues. CDR3 loop: CASSPGGGTEYF. The CDR3 DNA sequence: TGTGCCAGCAGCCCGGGAGGGGGGACTGAGTACTTC.

This clone has only a few counts. The chain uses TRBV15 and TRBJ1-5; 9 bases are shared with TRBD1. Germline trimming cut 5 bases from V and 1 base from J; bases unmatched to any gene: 9. CDR1 and CDR2 (germline): LNHNV, YYDKDF (reference sequence). CDR3 length equals 17 residues. The CDR3 DNA follows: TGTGCCACCAGCCCCATGGACAGGGGTTGGAGCAATCAGCCCCAGCATTTT. It yields the protein CATSPMDRGWSNQPQHF.

This clone was counted a few times. V usage is TRBV7-8 and J usage is TRBJ1-5; a possible D gene is TRBD1 (6 bases). V gave up 0 bases and J gave up 4 bases, with 19 bases separating them. The CDR3 is 18 residues long. Germline CDR1 SGHVS, CDR2 FQNEAQ. The CDR3 protein is CASSLATVGTRRNQPQHF. As DNA, the CDR3 is TGTGCCAGCAGCTTAGCGACTGTAGGGACACGGAGAAATCAGCCCCAGCATTTT. The whole variable domain, remainder taken from reference TRBV7-8 and TRBJ1-5, is GAGVSQSPRYKVAKRGQDVALRCDPISGHVSLFWYQQALGQGPEFLTYFQNEAQLDKSGLPSDRFFAERPEGSVSTLKIQRTQQEDSAVYLCASSLATVGTRRNQPQHFGDGTRLSIL.

This clone has just a few counts. The chain has TRBV7-8 and TRBJ1-5; TRBD1 might be the D (5 bases). Germline-derived CDR1 and CDR2 are SGHVS and FQNEAQ. The V end lost 1 base, the J end lost 6 bases, and 10 bases lay between the germline ends. The CDR3 runs 14 residues. CDR3 in amino acids: CASSLGRGFQPQHF. CDR3 nucleotide sequence: TGTGCCAGCAGCTTAGGGCGGGGGTTTCAGCCCCAGCATTTT.

The table lists this clone with a few counts. The chain combines TRBV20-1 with TRBJ2-7; 7 bases align to TRBD2. CDR3 length: 12 amino acids. Germline-derived CDR1 and CDR2 are DFQATT and SNEGSKA (reference sequence). V shed 3 bases and J 4 bases; nucleotides not matched to a gene: 3. CDR3 in amino acids: CSASSGGYEQYF. The CDR3 coding sequence is TGCAGTGCTAGTTCCGGGGGGTACGAGCAGTACTTC.

In DNA, the CDR3 is TGTGCCAGCAGCTTAGGGTGGCAGTCGAATGAAAAACTGTTTTTT. Protein: CASSLGWQSNEKLFF. J is TRBJ1-4 and V is TRBV11-2; D is uncertain. Trimming took off 1 base at V and 5 bases at J, with 11 bases between the two ends. Germline CDR1 and CDR2: SGHAT and FQNNGV. The CDR3 extends over 15 amino acids.

The chain recombines TRBV4-1 with TRBJ2-7, with 14 positions matching TRBD2. The CDR3 length is 18 residues. V trimming: 1 base; J trimming: 7 bases; junction bases outside the gene matches: 12. CDR1 and CDR2 (germline): MGHRA, YSYEKL. Here the CDR3 DNA reads TGCGCCAGCAGCCAAGGGACTAGCGGGGGGCCTCCCAGAGGGGAGCAGTACTTC. Its protein is CASSQGTSGGPPRGEQYF.

This chain links TRBV7-9 with TRBJ2-7; 8 positions agree with TRBD1. V shed 4 bases and J 6 bases; nucleotides not matched to a gene: 8. Germline CDR1 and CDR2: SEHNR and FQNEAQ (reference sequence). The CDR3 runs to 14 residues. Here the CDR3 DNA reads TGTGCCAGCAGCTCCGGACAGGGACGGGTCGAGCAGTACTTC. This gives the protein CASSSGQGRVEQYF.

The rearrangement links TRBV10-3 to TRBJ2-3, with D possibly TRBD2 on 6 matching bases. The length of the CDR3 is 18 residues. The germline CDR1 and CDR2 sequences are ENHRY and SYGVKD. V was clipped by 0 bases and J by 2 bases, with 18 bases between them. CDR3 sequence: CAISESLRGGVDTDTQYF. CDR3 DNA: TGTGCCATCAGTGAGTCGTTGAGGGGCGGGGTGGACACAGATACGCAGTATTTT.

The V gene is TRBV9, the J gene TRBJ2-5; 7 bases are shared with TRBD1. With V trimmed by 3 bases and J by 5 bases, 7 bases remained unmatched. The CDR3 consists of 14 residues. Germline-derived CDR1 and CDR2 are SGDLS and YYNGEE. CDR3 DNA sequence: TGTGCCAGCAGCGGACAGGGATGGCAGGAGACCCAGTACTTC. Protein product: CASSGQGWQETQYF.

The chain links TRBV28 to TRBJ1-2; 7 bases are a match to TRBD1. The germline CDR1 and CDR2 sequences are MDHEN and SYDVKM. This CDR3 region has 13 residues. Germline trimming cut 5 bases from V and 13 bases from J; bases unmatched to any gene: 13. The CDR3 sequence is CASSPPSLQGCTF. The CDR3 DNA sequence: TGTGCCAGCAGTCCCCCCTCCCTACAGGGGTGCACCTTC.

This chain uses TRBV11-3 with TRBJ2-1, with 12 bases that match TRBD2. Losses at the gene ends were 6 bases for V and 8 bases for J; bases not matched to a gene: 11. CDR3 size: 16 residues. Germline lookup yields CDR1 SGHNT and CDR2 YENEEA. The DNA for the CDR3 is TGTGCCAGCAGTTCAAACCCTAGCGGGGGGGCTTATGAGCAGTTCTTC. Protein sequence: CASSSNPSGGAYEQFF.

The V gene is TRBV29-1, the J gene TRBJ2-3; D uncertain. The V end was cut by 5 bases, the J end by 0 bases, with 9 bases between. CDR1 is SQVTM, CDR2 ANQGSEA, per germline. The CDR3 is 13 residues long. The CDR3: CSVTWQSTDTQYF. DNA of the CDR3: TGCAGCGTTACGTGGCAAAGCACAGATACGCAGTATTTT.

This chain connects TRBV19 to TRBJ1-4, with TRBD1 as a possible D gene (5 bases). The CDR3 contains 14 residues. Per the germline V gene, CDR1 is LNHDA and CDR2 is SQIVND (reference sequence). Trimming removed 3 bases from V and 10 bases from J, with 15 bases in between. The CDR3 DNA sequence: TGTGCCAGTAGTATTCGGGCAGGGATGGGAAAACTGTTTTTT. Its protein is CASSIRAGMGKLFF.

This chain uses TRBV9 with TRBJ2-3; 9 bases align to TRBD1. With 0 bases clipped from V and 4 bases from J, the junction kept 9 bases outside the gene matches. CDR1 is SGDLS and CDR2 is YYNGEE in the germline V gene. The CDR3 spans 17 residues. CDR3 region: CASSVDGQGRGSDTQYF. For the CDR3, the DNA is TGTGCCAGCAGCGTAGACGGACAGGGGCGGGGGTCAGATACGCAGTATTTT. Supplemented by reference TRBV9 and TRBJ2-3, the full variable domain reads DSGVTQTPKHLITATGQRVTLRCSPRSGDLSVYWYQQSLDQGLQFLIQYYNGEERAKGNILERFSAQQFPDLHSELNLSSLELGDSALYFCASSVDGQGRGSDTQYFGPGTRLTVL.

This clone has only a few counts. The J gene is TRBJ1-1, the V gene TRBV3-1 (or the pseudogene TRBV3-2); D is ambiguous. CDR1 and CDR2 from the germline V gene are LGHDT and YNNKEL (reference sequence). Trimming left V 0 bases short and J 5 bases short, with 10 bases between. The CDR3 runs to 14 residues. The CDR3 protein is CASSQEGGWTEAFF. The CDR3 nucleotides read TGTGCCAGCAGCCAAGAGGGAGGATGGACTGAAGCTTTCTTT.

V usage is TRBV14 and J usage is TRBJ1-4; tentative D call: TRBD1 (5 bases). CDR1 SGHDN and CDR2 FVKESK come from the germline V gene. V was cut by 0 bases and J by 10 bases, with 12 bases left in between. This CDR3 has 14 amino acids. For the CDR3, the DNA is TGTGCCAGCAGCCAAGAGTTGCTGGGGGGAAAACTGTTTTTT. Translated: CASSQELLGGKLFF.

V gene TRBV6-5 combines with J gene TRBJ1-1, with D hard to call. The V end lost 0 bases, the J end lost 3 bases, and 8 bases lay between the germline ends. The CDR3 runs to 14 residues. Looked up from germline, CDR1 is MNHEY and CDR2 is SVGAGI. CDR3 sequence: CASSYSRGYTEAFF. DNA for the CDR3: TGTGCCAGCAGTTACTCTCGCGGGTACACTGAAGCTTTCTTT.

J is TRBJ1-2 and V is TRBV28; 11 nucleotides match TRBD1. This CDR3 region has 17 residues. CDR1 is MDHEN and CDR2 is SYDVKM in the germline V gene. Losses at the gene ends were 6 bases for V and 6 bases for J; bases not matched to a gene: 15. CDR3 in DNA: TGTGCCAGCAGCCTTATTAACCTCCGGGACAGGGGGGATGGCTACACCTTC. Its protein product is CASSLINLRDRGDGYTF.

The V and J genes are TRBV27 and TRBJ2-2; TRBD1 aligns across 9 bases. CDR1 and CDR2 from the germline V gene are MNHEY and SMNVEV (reference sequence). There are 14 residues in the CDR3. V shed 2 bases, J shed 5 bases, and the junction held 0 bases outside the gene matches. As DNA, the CDR3 is TGTGCCAGCAGTTTAGGACAGGGGACCGGGGAGCTGTTTTTT. This codes for CASSLGQGTGELFF.

This clone was detected once. The chain employs TRBV6-2 or TRBV6-3 and TRBJ1-1; 8 bases are a match to TRBD1. Looked up from germline, CDR1 is MNHEY and CDR2 is SVGEGT. This CDR3 has 17 amino acids. V was clipped by 5 bases and J by 1 base; unmatched bases: 12. CDR3 residues: CASSLDRVIMSNTEAFF. The CDR3 bases are TGTGCCAGCAGTCTGGACAGGGTCATAATGTCGAACACTGAAGCTTTCTTT.

This clone has a handful of counts. The V call is TRBV27, the J call TRBJ1-5, with D tentatively TRBD1 (6 bases). The CDR3 totals 17 residues. Per the germline V gene, CDR1 is MNHEY and CDR2 is SMNVEV (reference sequence). Between the trimmed V and J ends, which lost 0 bases and 1 base, there was a span of 13 bases. The CDR3 region is CASSLSFRGSSNQPQHF. The CDR3 DNA follows: TGTGCCAGCAGTTTATCTTTTAGGGGGAGCAGCAATCAGCCCCAGCATTTT.

The chain couples TRBV4-3 to TRBJ1-1; 8 bases agree with TRBD1. CDR3 length: 16 residues. V was pared by 0 bases and J by 4 bases, with 7 bases of the junction left unmatched. Germline loops: CDR1 LGHNA, CDR2 YSLEER. The CDR3 reads CASSQDPDRGGTEAFF. In DNA form, the CDR3 reads TGCGCCAGCAGCCAAGATCCAGACAGGGGTGGCACTGAAGCTTTCTTT.